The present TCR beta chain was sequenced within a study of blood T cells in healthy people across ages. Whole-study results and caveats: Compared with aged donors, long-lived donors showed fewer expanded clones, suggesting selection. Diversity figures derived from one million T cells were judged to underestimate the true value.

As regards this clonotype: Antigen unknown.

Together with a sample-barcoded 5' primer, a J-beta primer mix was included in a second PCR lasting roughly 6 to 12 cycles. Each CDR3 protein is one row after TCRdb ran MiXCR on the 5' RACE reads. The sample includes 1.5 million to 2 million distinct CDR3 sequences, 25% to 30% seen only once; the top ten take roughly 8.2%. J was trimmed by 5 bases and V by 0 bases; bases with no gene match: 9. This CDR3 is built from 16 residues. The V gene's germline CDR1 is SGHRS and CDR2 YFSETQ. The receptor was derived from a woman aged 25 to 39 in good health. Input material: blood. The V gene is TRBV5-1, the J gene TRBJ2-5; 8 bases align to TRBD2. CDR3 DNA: TGCGCCAGCAGCTTGGCAGGACTAGCCTTTATGGAGACCCAGTACTTC. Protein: CASSLAGLAFMETQYF.